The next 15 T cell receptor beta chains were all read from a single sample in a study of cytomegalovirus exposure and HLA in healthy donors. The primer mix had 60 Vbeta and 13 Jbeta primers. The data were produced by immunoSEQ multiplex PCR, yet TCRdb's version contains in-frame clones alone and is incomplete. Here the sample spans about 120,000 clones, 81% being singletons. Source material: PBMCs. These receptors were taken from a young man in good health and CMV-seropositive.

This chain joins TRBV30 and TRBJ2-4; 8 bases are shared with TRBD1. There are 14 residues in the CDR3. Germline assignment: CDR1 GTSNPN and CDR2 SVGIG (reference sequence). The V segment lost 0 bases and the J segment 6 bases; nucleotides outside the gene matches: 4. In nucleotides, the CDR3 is TGTGCCTGGAGTGTAAGAGACAGGGGAAACATTCAGTACTTC. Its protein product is CAWSVRDRGNIQYF.

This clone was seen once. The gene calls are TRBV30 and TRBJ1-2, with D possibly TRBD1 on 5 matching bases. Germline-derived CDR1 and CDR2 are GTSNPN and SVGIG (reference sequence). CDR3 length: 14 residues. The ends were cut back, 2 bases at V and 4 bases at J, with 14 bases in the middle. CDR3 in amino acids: CAWSSRAGSYGYTF. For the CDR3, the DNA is TGTGCCTGGAGTTCCAGGGCAGGGTCCTATGGCTACACCTTC.

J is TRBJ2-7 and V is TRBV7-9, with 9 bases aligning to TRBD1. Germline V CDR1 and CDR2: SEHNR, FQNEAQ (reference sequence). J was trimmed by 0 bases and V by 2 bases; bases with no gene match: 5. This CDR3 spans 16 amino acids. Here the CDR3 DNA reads TGTGCCAGCAGCTTATCCGGGACAGGGAGCTCCTACGAGCAGTACTTC. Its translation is CASSLSGTGSSYEQYF.

CDR3 nucleotide sequence: TGCAGCGCAGGCCTCGGGGGTCGGGTGAACACTGAAGCTTTCTTT. It codes for CSAGLGGRVNTEAFF. This chain uses TRBV29-1 with TRBJ1-1; TRBD1 is a possible D gene (5 bases). CDR1 is SQVTM, CDR2 ANQGSEA, per germline. This CDR3 region has 15 residues. Deletions cut 7 bases from V and 0 bases from J, with 18 bases between.

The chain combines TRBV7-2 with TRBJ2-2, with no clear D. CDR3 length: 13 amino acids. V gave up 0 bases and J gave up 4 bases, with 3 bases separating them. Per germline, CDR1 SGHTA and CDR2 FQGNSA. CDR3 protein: CASSLAGTGELFF. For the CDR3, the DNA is TGTGCCAGCAGCTTAGCCGGCACCGGGGAGCTGTTTTTT.

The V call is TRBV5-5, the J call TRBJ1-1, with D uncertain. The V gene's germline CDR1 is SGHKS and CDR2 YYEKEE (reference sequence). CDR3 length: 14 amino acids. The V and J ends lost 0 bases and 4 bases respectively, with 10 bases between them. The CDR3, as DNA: TGTGCCAGCAGCTTGGAAGTCGGGATCACTGAAGCTTTCTTT. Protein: CASSLEVGITEAFF.

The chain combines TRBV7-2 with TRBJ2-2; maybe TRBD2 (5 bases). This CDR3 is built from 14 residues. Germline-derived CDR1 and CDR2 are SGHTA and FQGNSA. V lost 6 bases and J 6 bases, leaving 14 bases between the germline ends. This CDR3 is CASSSTGISGELFF. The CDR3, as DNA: TGTGCCAGCAGTTCGACGGGAATATCCGGGGAGCTGTTTTTT.

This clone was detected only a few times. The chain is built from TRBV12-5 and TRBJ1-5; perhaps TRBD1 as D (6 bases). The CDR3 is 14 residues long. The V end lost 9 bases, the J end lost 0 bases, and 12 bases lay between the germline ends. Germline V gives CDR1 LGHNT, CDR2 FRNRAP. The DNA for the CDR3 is TGTGCTAGCGCGGGGGGACATAGCAATCAGCCCCAGCATTTT. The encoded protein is CASAGGHSNQPQHF.

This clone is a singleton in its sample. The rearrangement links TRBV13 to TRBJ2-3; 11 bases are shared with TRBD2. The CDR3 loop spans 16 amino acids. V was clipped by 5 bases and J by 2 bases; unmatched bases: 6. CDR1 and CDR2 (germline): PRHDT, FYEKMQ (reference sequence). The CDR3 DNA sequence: TGTGCCAGCAGCCCAAGACTAGCGGGGATCACAGATACGCAGTATTTT. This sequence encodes CASSPRLAGITDTQYF.

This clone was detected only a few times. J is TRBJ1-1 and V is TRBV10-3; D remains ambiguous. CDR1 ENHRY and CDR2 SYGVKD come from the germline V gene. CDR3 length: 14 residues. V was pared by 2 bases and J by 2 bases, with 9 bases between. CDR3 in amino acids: CAISEGGFNTEAFF. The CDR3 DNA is TGTGCCATCAGTGAGGGAGGATTTAACACTGAAGCTTTCTTT.

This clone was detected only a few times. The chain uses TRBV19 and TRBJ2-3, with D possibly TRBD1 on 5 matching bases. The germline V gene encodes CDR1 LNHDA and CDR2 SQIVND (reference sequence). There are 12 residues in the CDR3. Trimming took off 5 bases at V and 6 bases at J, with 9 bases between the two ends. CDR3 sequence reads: CASSPHRDTQYF. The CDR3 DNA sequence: TGTGCCAGTAGTCCCCACAGGGATACGCAGTATTTT.

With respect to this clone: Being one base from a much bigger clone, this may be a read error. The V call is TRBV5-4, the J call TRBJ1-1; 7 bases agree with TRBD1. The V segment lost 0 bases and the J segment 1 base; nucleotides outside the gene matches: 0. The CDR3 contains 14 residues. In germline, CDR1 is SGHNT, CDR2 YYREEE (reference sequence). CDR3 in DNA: TGTGCCAGCAGCTTGGACAGGGGGAACACTGAAGCTTTCTTT. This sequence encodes CASSLDRGNTEAFF.

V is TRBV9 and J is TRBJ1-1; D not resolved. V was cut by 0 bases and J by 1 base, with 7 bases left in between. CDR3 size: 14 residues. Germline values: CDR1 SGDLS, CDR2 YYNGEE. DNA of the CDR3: TGTGCCAGCAGCGTAGGGGGAGAGAACACTGAAGCTTTCTTT. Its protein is CASSVGGENTEAFF.

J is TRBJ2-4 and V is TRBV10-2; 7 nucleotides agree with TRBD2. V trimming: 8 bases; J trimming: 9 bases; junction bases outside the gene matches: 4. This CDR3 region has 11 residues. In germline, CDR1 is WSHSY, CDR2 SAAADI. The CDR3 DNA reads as TGCGCCAGCGGGGAGGGACCCATTCAGTACTTC. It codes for CASGEGPIQYF.

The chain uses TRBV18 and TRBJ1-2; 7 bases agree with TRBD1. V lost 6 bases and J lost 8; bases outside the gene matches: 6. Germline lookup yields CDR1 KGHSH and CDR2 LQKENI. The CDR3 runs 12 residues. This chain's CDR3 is CASSDRVGGYTF. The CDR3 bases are TGTGCCAGCTCCGACAGGGTCGGCGGCTACACCTTC.